This T cell receptor beta chain was found in a study of control samples from healthy donors and cancer patients. Clones were read by immunoSEQ multiplex PCR, and TCRdb kept only the in-frame ones, dropping some. The sample records about 98,000 clones, approximately 80% being singletons. Trimming pared 0 bases from V and 0 bases from J, leaving 6 bases between. The CDR3 loop spans 15 amino acids. The germline gives CDR1 SGHNT, CDR2 YENEEA. The clonotype was recovered from a woman aged 25 to 39 in good health. The chain is built from TRBV11-3 and TRBJ1-3; D is uncertain. Material for sequencing was blood. The CDR3 sequence is CASSLDSSSGNTIYF. CDR3 sequence (DNA): TGTGCCAGCAGCTTAGATTCGAGCTCTGGAAACACCATATATTTT.